This T cell receptor (beta chain) was identified in a study of cytomegalovirus exposure and HLA in healthy donors. Study conclusions and caveats: Trimming of TCR beta V- and J-genes showed a link, identified in a later analysis, to a missense DCLRE1C variant.

CDR1 SGHDT and CDR2 YYEEEE come from the germline V gene. The CDR3 totals 16 residues. Deletions cut 2 bases from V and 0 bases from J, with 12 bases between. As concerns this clone: Its antigen remains unidentified.

With 60 Vbeta and 13 Jbeta primers, the PCR was carried out. Some clones are missing from TCRdb's copy, which holds only in-frame ones; the method was immunoSEQ multiplex PCR. The sample contains 120,000 or so clones, roughly 80% of which appear only once. The clonotype comes from a male donor in good health and CMV-seronegative. The chain links TRBV5-6 to TRBJ1-5, with TRBD1 as a possible D gene (5 bases). Sequencing used PBMCs. CDR3 DNA: TGTGCCAGCAGCTTATGGCAGGGAAATAGCAATCAGCCCCAGCATTTT. Its protein product is CASSLWQGNSNQPQHF.